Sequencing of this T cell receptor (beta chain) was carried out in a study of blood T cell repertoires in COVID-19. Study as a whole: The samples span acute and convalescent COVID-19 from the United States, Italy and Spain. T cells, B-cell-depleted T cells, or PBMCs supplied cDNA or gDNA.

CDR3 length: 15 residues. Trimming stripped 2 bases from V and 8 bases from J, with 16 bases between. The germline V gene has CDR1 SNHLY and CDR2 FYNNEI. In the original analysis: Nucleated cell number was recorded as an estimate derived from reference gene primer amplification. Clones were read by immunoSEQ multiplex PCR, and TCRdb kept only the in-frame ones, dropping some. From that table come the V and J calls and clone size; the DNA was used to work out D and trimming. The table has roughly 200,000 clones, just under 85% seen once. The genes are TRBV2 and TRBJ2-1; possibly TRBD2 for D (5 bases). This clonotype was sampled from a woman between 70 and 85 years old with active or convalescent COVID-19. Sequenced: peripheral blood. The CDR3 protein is CASSEILLSSDEQFF. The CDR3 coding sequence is TGTGCCAGCAGTGAAATCCTCCTGAGTAGCGATGAGCAGTTCTTC.